A single sample gave rise to the 9 T cell receptor beta chains below, sequenced in a study of CD4 T cells in relation to SARS-CoV-2 and coronaviruses. No antigen has been identified for these receptors. The unexposed donors gave CD4+ T cells in about 2010-2019, prior to COVID-19. After nine to ten days of culture, CD4+ T cells were isolated. Clones were read by immunoSEQ multiplex PCR, and TCRdb kept only the in-frame ones, dropping some. Found here are around 20,000 clones, 60% to 80% of them singletons; the top ten hold approximately 19%. The specimen was CD4+ T cells from PBMCs, cultured in vitro. The receptors were gathered from a human donor in good health.

The J gene is TRBJ2-1, the V gene TRBV3-1 (or the pseudogene TRBV3-2), with a possible D match to TRBD1 (6 bases). V was shortened by 1 base and J by 2 bases, with 9 bases between the two germline ends. The CDR3 extends over 15 amino acids. CDR1 LGHDT and CDR2 YNNKEL come from the germline V gene (reference sequence). The CDR3 protein is CASSQAGTTYNEQFF. The CDR3 nucleotides read TGTGCCAGCAGCCAAGCCGGGACAACCTACAATGAGCAGTTCTTC.

In its sample, this clone was seen a few times. The gene calls are TRBV4-1 and TRBJ2-7, with 10 bases identical to TRBD1. J gave up 4 bases and V 0 bases, and 3 bases lay outside the gene matches. Germline CDR1 reads MGHRA; CDR2 reads YSYEKL. CDR3 size: 15 residues. CDR3 residues: CASSQDAGQGYEQYF. Written as DNA, the CDR3 is TGCGCCAGCAGCCAAGATGCGGGACAGGGGTACGAGCAGTACTTC.

The chain has TRBV5-6 and TRBJ2-7; 8 bases fit TRBD1. Trimming removed 4 bases from V and 3 bases from J; junction bases left unmatched: 12. Germline assignment: CDR1 SGHDT and CDR2 YYEEEE. The CDR3 totals 16 residues. The CDR3 spells CASSTIGDRTGYEQYF. The CDR3 DNA follows: TGTGCCAGCAGCACCATCGGGGACAGGACGGGCTACGAGCAGTACTTC. The entire variable domain, with the rest obtained from reference TRBV5-6 and TRBJ2-7, is as follows: DAGVTQSPTHLIKTRGQQVTLRCSPKSGHDTVSWYQQALGQGPQFIFQYYEEEERQRGNFPDRFSGHQFPNYSSELNVNALLLGDSALYLCASSTIGDRTGYEQYFGPGTRLTVT.

The J gene is TRBJ1-1, the V gene TRBV27; D remains unclear. The CDR3 is 14 amino acids. Germline lookup yields CDR1 MNHEY and CDR2 SMNVEV (reference sequence). V was shortened by 10 bases and J by 1 base, with 16 bases between the two germline ends. The CDR3 bases are TGTGCCACCTCCACCCGGCAGGAGAACACTGAAGCTTTCTTT. Its protein product is CATSTRQENTEAFF.

The rearrangement uses TRBV6-1 and TRBJ2-7; 7 bases align to TRBD1. CDR3 length: 15 amino acids. CDR1 and CDR2 from the germline V gene are MNHNS and SASEGT. V shed 2 bases and J 5 bases; nucleotides not matched to a gene: 9. The CDR3 loop reads CASSELTGLRNEQYF. The CDR3 DNA sequence: TGTGCCAGCAGTGAACTGACAGGGTTAAGGAACGAGCAGTACTTC.

The chain combines TRBV12-5 with TRBJ2-3; 9 bases align to TRBD2. Germline trimming cut 5 bases from V and 3 bases from J; bases unmatched to any gene: 6. Germline values: CDR1 LGHNT, CDR2 FRNRAP. This CDR3 comprises 15 residues. The CDR3, as DNA: TGTGCTAGTGGTCCACCGGGACTAGCAACAGATACGCAGTATTTT. Amino acids: CASGPPGLATDTQYF.

The chain links TRBV27 to TRBJ1-2; no definite D call. The CDR3 totals 13 residues. Looked up from germline, CDR1 is MNHEY and CDR2 is SMNVEV (reference sequence). V lost 0 bases and J lost 5, with 7 bases in between. CDR3 residues: CASSLSHTYGYTF. The CDR3 DNA reads TGTGCCAGCAGTTTATCCCACACTTATGGCTACACCTTC.

The rearrangement links TRBV24-1 to TRBJ1-3, with D tentatively TRBD1 (5 bases). Germline loops: CDR1 KGHDR, CDR2 SFDVKD. Trimming pared 4 bases from V and 16 bases from J, leaving 13 bases between. This CDR3 has 11 residues. Here the CDR3 reads CATSEGDSYYF. The CDR3 DNA is TGTGCCACCAGTGAGGGTGACAGCTACTATTTT.

This clone has more than one count but fewer than ten. The rearrangement uses TRBV11-2 and TRBJ2-7, with D maybe TRBD2 (6 bases). The germline gives CDR1 SGHAT, CDR2 FQNNGV. The V gene lost 3 bases and the J gene lost 5 bases, with 17 bases spanning the gap. This CDR3 is built from 15 residues. CDR3 in amino acids: CASSFRPTSNHEQYF. The CDR3 DNA follows: TGTGCCAGCAGCTTTCGCCCGACTAGTAATCACGAGCAGTACTTC.